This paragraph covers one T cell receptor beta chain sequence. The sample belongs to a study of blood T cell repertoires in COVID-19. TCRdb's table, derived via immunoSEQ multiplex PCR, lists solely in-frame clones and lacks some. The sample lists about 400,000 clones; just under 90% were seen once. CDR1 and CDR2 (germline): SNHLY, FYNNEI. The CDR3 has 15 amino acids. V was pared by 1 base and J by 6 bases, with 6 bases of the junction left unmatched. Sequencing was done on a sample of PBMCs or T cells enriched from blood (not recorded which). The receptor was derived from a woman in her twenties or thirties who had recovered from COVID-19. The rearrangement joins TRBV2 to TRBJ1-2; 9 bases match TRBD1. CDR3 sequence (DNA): TGTGCCAGCAGTGAAGTACCGGGACAGGGTAATGGCTACACCTTC. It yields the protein CASSEVPGQGNGYTF.